This TCR beta chain was identified during a study of blood T cell repertoires in COVID-19. About the research overall: Italy, Spain and the United States were the sources of the convalescent and acute COVID-19 samples.

Using immunoSEQ multiplex PCR, the repertoire was profiled, and TCRdb retains in-frame clones only, with some absent. The repertoire holds hundreds of thousands of clones, with 80% as singletons. Participants were aged about 18 to 90 years, lived in about 26 US areas, and enrolled virtually. Membership in each cohort depended on participant-reported clinical history. Germline V CDR1 and CDR2: LNHDA, SQIVND (reference sequence). Trimming removed 6 bases from V and 3 bases from J, with 14 bases in between. The length of the CDR3 is 14 residues. This TCR was recovered from a man aged 30 to 39 with acute COVID-19. Specimen: PBMCs or T cells enriched from blood (not recorded which). This chain uses TRBV19 with TRBJ1-2; unclear D gene. The DNA for the CDR3 is TGTGCCAGTAGGGCGCAATCGGGTTACTATGGCTACACCTTC. Protein: CASRAQSGYYGYTF.